This entry concerns a single T cell receptor (beta chain). A library of TCRbeta sequences, prepared with unique molecular identifiers, was generated. TCRdb reprocessed the PCR reads via MiXCR and lists one record per CDR3 protein. The table has roughly 300,000 distinct CDR3 sequences, 10% to 13% seen once. This sample stems from a study of T-cell reconstitution after alpha-beta-depleted transplantation in children. The sequence was collected from a human donor who donated a stem cell graft to a child with acute lymphoblastic leukemia. The source material was PBMCs from the stem cell graft donor, sampled from the stem cell graft.

CDR3 sequence reads: CASSLGQLNSPLHF. The DNA of the CDR3 is TGTGCCAGCAGCTTAGGACAGCTGAATTCACCCCTCCACTTT. The chain recombines TRBV7-9 with TRBJ1-6, with D possibly being TRBD1 (5 bases). Trimming took 1 base from V and 7 from J, leaving 8 bases between them. The CDR3 loop spans 14 amino acids. CDR1 is SEHNR, CDR2 FQNEAQ, per germline (reference sequence).